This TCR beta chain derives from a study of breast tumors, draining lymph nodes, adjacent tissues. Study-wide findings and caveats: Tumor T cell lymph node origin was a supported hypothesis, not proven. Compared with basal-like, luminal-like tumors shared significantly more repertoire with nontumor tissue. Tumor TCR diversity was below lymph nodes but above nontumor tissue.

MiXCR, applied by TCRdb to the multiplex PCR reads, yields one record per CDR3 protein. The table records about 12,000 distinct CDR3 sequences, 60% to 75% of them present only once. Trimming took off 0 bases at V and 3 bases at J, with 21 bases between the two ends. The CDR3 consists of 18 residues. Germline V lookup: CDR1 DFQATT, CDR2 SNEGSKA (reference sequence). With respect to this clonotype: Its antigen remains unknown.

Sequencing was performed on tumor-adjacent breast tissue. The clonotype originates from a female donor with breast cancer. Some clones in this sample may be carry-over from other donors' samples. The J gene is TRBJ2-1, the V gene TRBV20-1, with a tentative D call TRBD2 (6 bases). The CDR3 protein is CSARDQFKAGLFYNEQFF. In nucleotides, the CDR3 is TGCAGTGCTAGAGACCAATTTAAAGCGGGCCTCTTCTACAATGAGCAGTTCTTC.